The clone carrying this TCR beta chain has a count of ten or more. Its specificity is unknown. TCRdb re-derived calls from the 5' RACE reads in MiXCR, one entry per CDR3 protein. The sample yields 60,000 to 75,000 distinct CDR3 sequences, 5% to 8% seen once. This specimen comes from a study of T cells after yellow fever vaccination. The study's findings and limits: Although the secondary response was weaker, it peaked faster, at day 5 versus 15.

Germline CDR1 SGHVS, CDR2 FNYEAQ. The CDR3 runs 14 residues. V was trimmed by 1 base and J by 3 bases, leaving 6 bases between them. The material was CD8+ T cells sorted from PBMCs, obtained more than 35 days after the first yellow fever vaccination. This chain joins TRBV7-6 and TRBJ1-4; D gene unclear. The receptor comes from a man aged 18 to 29 who received the YFV17D yellow fever vaccine. The CDR3: CASSLGTANEKLFF. Written as DNA, the CDR3 is TGTGCCAGCAGCTTAGGGACGGCTAATGAAAAACTGTTTTTT.